These 13 T cell receptor beta chains were all obtained from the same sample, sequenced in a study of blood T cell repertoires in COVID-19. Measured with immunoSEQ multiplex PCR; TCRdb has only the in-frame clones, and not every one. The sample shows about 200,000 clones, 80% to 85% of them seen only once. The sample comprised PBMCs or T cells enriched from blood (not recorded which). Receptor source: a man aged 35 to 55 who had recovered from COVID-19.

The chain is built from TRBV7-2 and TRBJ2-3; TRBD1 might be the D (5 bases). The CDR3 runs to 14 residues. From germline, CDR1 is SGHTA and CDR2 FQGNSA. Trimming removed 1 base from V and 6 bases from J, with 11 bases in between. The CDR3 region has the DNA TGTGCCAGCAGCTTAGGGGGCAGAATGGATACGCAGTATTTT. This translates into CASSLGGRMDTQYF.

This chain connects TRBV19 to TRBJ1-3; unclear D gene. V was trimmed by 11 bases and J by 0 bases, leaving 11 bases between them. The length of the CDR3 is 13 residues. CDR1 and CDR2 (germline): LNHDA, SQIVND (reference sequence). The CDR3 spells CASNNLSGNTIYF. CDR3 DNA: TGTGCCTCGAACAACCTCTCTGGAAACACCATATATTTT.

The V gene is TRBV7-8, the J gene TRBJ1-5; 7 bases align to TRBD1. V lost 3 bases and J lost 6; bases outside the gene matches: 2. CDR3 length: 13 residues. Germline assignment: CDR1 SGHVS and CDR2 FQNEAQ. CDR3 region: CASSFNRGQPQHF. The DNA of the CDR3 is TGTGCCAGCAGCTTCAACAGGGGTCAGCCCCAGCATTTT.

This clone was recorded only once. The chain combines TRBV19 with TRBJ1-1, with 10 bases that match TRBD1. The CDR3 sequence is 20 residues long. CDR1 LNHDA and CDR2 SQIVND come from the germline V gene (reference sequence). V trimming: 6 bases; J trimming: 4 bases; junction bases outside the gene matches: 23. DNA for the CDR3: TGTGCCAGTAGACAATATATACAACCCGGGACAGGGGCGAAGAGCACTGAAGCTTTCTTT. This codes for CASRQYIQPGTGAKSTEAFF.

The sample holds one count of this clone. The chain recombines TRBV10-3 with TRBJ1-5; the match to TRBD1 covers 7 bases. With 5 bases clipped from V and 5 bases from J, the junction kept 9 bases outside the gene matches. The germline gives CDR1 ENHRY, CDR2 SYGVKD. This CDR3 comprises 15 residues. CDR3 protein: CAISPGQTKDQPQHF. The CDR3 coding sequence is TGTGCCATCAGTCCGGGACAGACCAAGGATCAGCCCCAGCATTTT.

The chain carries TRBV5-5 and TRBJ2-7, with TRBD1 matching over 12 bases. Looked up from germline, CDR1 is SGHKS and CDR2 is YYEKEE (reference sequence). Trimming cost V 4 bases and J 7 bases; bases outside gene matches: 6. This CDR3 spans 14 amino acids. Here the CDR3 DNA reads TGTGCCAGCAGCCCGGGACAGGGGGCGCTTGAGCAGTACTTC. This encodes CASSPGQGALEQYF.

The genes are TRBV27 and TRBJ2-5; 7 bases align to TRBD1. The CDR3 contains 15 residues. Germline V gene sequence: CDR1 MNHEY, CDR2 SMNVEV (reference sequence). Germline trimming cut 6 bases from V and 2 bases from J; bases unmatched to any gene: 9. In nucleotides, the CDR3 is TGTGCCAGCAGGACAGGGACAAGGGGGCAAGAGACCCAGTACTTC. Translating it yields CASRTGTRGQETQYF.

V is TRBV7-9 and J is TRBJ1-2; TRBD1 matches 8 bases. Losses at the gene ends were 5 bases for V and 5 bases for J; bases not matched to a gene: 7. Germline loops: CDR1 SEHNR, CDR2 FQNEAQ (reference sequence). The CDR3 runs 14 residues. The CDR3 region has the DNA TGTGCCAGCAGCGGACAGGGTGAAGGGTATGGCTACACCTTC. It yields the protein CASSGQGEGYGYTF.

The chain employs TRBV9 and TRBJ2-2, with 7 bases lining up with TRBD1. The ends lost 0 bases at V and 1 base at J; junction bases unmatched: 3. The CDR3 has 16 residues. CDR1 and CDR2 from the germline V gene are SGDLS and YYNGEE. In DNA form, the CDR3 reads TGTGCCAGCAGCGTAGGGGCAGGGGGGAACACCGGGGAGCTGTTTTTT. Amino acids: CASSVGAGGNTGELFF.

The chain has TRBV5-8 and TRBJ1-2; perhaps TRBD1 as D (6 bases). Trimming pared 1 base from V and 5 bases from J, leaving 15 bases between. The V gene's germline CDR1 is SGHTS and CDR2 YDEGEE. The CDR3 totals 15 residues. This chain's CDR3 is CASSLKQGYTYGYTF. CDR3 bases: TGTGCCAGCAGCTTGAAACAGGGCTATACGTATGGCTACACCTTC.

This chain uses TRBV5-1 with TRBJ1-1; D gene unclear. Per germline, CDR1 SGHRS and CDR2 YFSETQ. V lost 4 bases, J lost 7 bases, and 14 bases lay in between. CDR3 size: 13 residues. CDR3 protein: CASSPQVANEAFF. CDR3 sequence (DNA): TGCGCCAGCAGCCCCCAGGTCGCGAATGAAGCTTTCTTT. The full variable domain, its missing parts supplied by reference TRBV5-1 and TRBJ1-1, is KAGVTQTPRYLIKTRGQQVTLSCSPISGHRSVSWYQQTPGQGLQFLFEYFSETQRNKGNFPGRFSGRQFSNSRSEMNVSTLELGDSALYLCASSPQVANEAFFGQGTRLTVV.

The chain combines TRBV11-2 with TRBJ1-6, with D possibly being TRBD1 (5 bases). The ends were cut back, 3 bases at V and 9 bases at J, with 15 bases in the middle. Germline CDR1 and CDR2: SGHAT and FQNNGV. The CDR3 covers 15 residues. CDR3 in amino acids: CASSFPSGAGSPLHF. CDR3 bases: TGTGCCAGCAGCTTCCCCTCTGGGGCTGGTTCACCCCTCCACTTT.

The V call is TRBV6-5, the J call TRBJ1-2; 8 positions match TRBD1. The CDR3 is 12 amino acids. Germline lookup yields CDR1 MNHEY and CDR2 SVGAGI. Trimming took 0 bases from V and 11 from J; bases not matched to a gene: 2. CDR3 in DNA: TGTGCCAGCAGTTACTCGCAGGGGGCATACACCTTC. Its translation: CASSYSQGAYTF.